The present T cell receptor (beta chain) was sequenced within a study of OX40 agonist ivuxolimab in advanced cancers. Study-wide context: Ivuxolimab, which targeted the costimulatory receptor OX40 (CD134), was an agonistic, fully human IgG2 monoclonal antibody. Intravenous ivuxolimab was administered to patients every 2 weeks at six dose levels: 0.01, 0.1, 0.3, 1.5, 3 and 10 mg/kg. Of the roughly 51 patients in dose escalation, about 20 had hepatocellular carcinoma, roughly 15 had melanoma, 9 had renal cell carcinoma and 9 had head and neck cancer. A male proportion of 75% to 85% and a mean age of approximately 61 years, ranging from roughly 23 to 80, were recorded for the dose-escalation cohort. Prior anti-PD-1, anti-PD-L1 or anti-CTLA-4 therapy was permitted, and about two fifths of dose-escalation patients had received checkpoint inhibitors. Partial responses occurred in three dose-escalation patients, of whom one had hepatocellular carcinoma and two had cutaneous melanoma. Peripheral TCRbeta sequencing was intended to test whether TCR sequence diversity was altered and clonal T-cell expansion was caused by ivuxolimab. The paper covers the monotherapy dose-escalation part of the phase I ivuxolimab trial, which included N = 52 patients.

Results the study describes overall, beyond this receptor: Clonal expansion of both CD4+ and CD8+ blood T cells was observed from baseline to week 6 at doses 0.1 to 3.0 mg/kg. Partial responders in the 0.1-3.0 mg/kg groups had among the lowest normalized peripheral clonal expansion, especially among CD8+ T cells. Low levels of normalized T-cell clonal expansion were also seen in some patients who did not respond. Antigen specificity was not determined for the clonally expanded peripheral T cells. After ivuxolimab, expanded clones were on average more numerous among CD8+ T cells than among CD4+ T cells.

The trial excluded patients who had a history of autoimmune disease or who were on systemic immunosuppression. In every dose cohort, peripheral blood was drawn for TCR sequencing at baseline, cycle 4 day 1, and cycle 7 day 1. The samples were drawn from a first-in-human, open-label, multicenter phase I dose-escalation trial of ivuxolimab. Adults with locally advanced or metastatic melanoma, renal cell carcinoma, hepatocellular carcinoma or head and neck squamous cell carcinoma were enrolled in the trial. CD4+ and CD8+ T cells were sorted separately from peripheral blood before TCR sequencing. To sequence the TCRbeta CDR3 region, genomic DNA was isolated from the sorted cells. The immunoSEQ Assay was used for sequencing of TCRbeta CDR3 regions. Drawn from immuneACCESS, this table holds only the in-frame rearrangements with V and J called that TCRdb kept. Clones are partly lost; checked studies trace under half to an unresolved V gene and leave the rest unexplained. For this sample the table gives under 60,000 clones, of which around 90% were detected only once. The leading ten clones occupy about 11% of the sample.

Worth noting for this clone: The antigen it recognizes is unknown. No much larger clonotype is one base removed from it; base qualities were not supplied.

V and J are truncated by 6 bases and 3 bases respectively, leaving an intervening sequence of 8 bases. The cysteine opens and the phenylalanine closes a CDR3 of 13 amino acids. Just CDR3 DNA is preserved here, 39 bases in frame from base 1. In the germline V gene, CDR1 corresponds to MGHRA and CDR2 to YSYEKL. The receptor was isolated from an adult with an advanced solid tumor such as melanoma, head and neck, liver or kidney cancer. The chain is assembled from TRBV4-1 and TRBJ2-2, with no D gene named confidently. The starting material was CD4+ or CD8+ T cells sorted from blood, obtained in a trial of the OX40 agonist ivuxolimab. The CDR3 protein is CASRAADTGELFF. The DNA reads TGCGCCAGCAGAGCCGCGGACACCGGGGAGCTGTTTTTT.